These 6 T cell receptor beta chains were all obtained from the same sample, sequenced in a study of shared clonotypes between healthy human individuals. Naive CD8 cells comprised CD45RO-negative, CCR7-positively selected cells, excluding terminally differentiated effector memory CD45RA+ cells. Clones were sequenced by immunoSEQ multiplex PCR, and TCRdb holds only the in-frame ones, with some missing. The sample has about 2.1 million clones; roughly 93% are singletons. The sample taken for sequencing was naive CD8+ T cells from PBMCs. These receptors were taken from a man in his late teens or twenties in good health. Some clones in this sample may be carry-over from other donors' samples.

V usage is TRBV7-9 and J usage is TRBJ1-2; the D is unclear. The germline V and J ends were trimmed by 3 bases and 1 base, with 9 bases remaining between them. The CDR3 is 14 residues long. Germline loops: CDR1 SEHNR, CDR2 FQNEAQ (reference sequence). CDR3 in amino acids: CASSLGWGNYGYTF. The CDR3, as DNA: TGTGCCAGCAGCTTGGGGTGGGGTAACTATGGCTACACCTTC.

The rearrangement uses TRBV27 and TRBJ1-1; D remains ambiguous. CDR1 and CDR2 (germline): MNHEY, SMNVEV (reference sequence). The CDR3 totals 12 residues. Trimming shortened V by 8 bases and J by 6 bases, and 13 bases separated the two germline ends. CDR3 protein: CASGSGLAEAFF. CDR3 coding DNA: TGTGCCAGCGGGTCGGGTTTGGCTGAAGCTTTCTTT.

The rearrangement joins TRBV15 to TRBJ1-1; D call uncertain. Trimming stripped 5 bases from V and 7 bases from J, with 11 bases between. Looked up from germline, CDR1 is LNHNV and CDR2 is YYDKDF (reference sequence). The CDR3 consists of 12 residues. The CDR3 DNA reads TGTGCCACCAGCCCACCCGGGCATGAAGCTTTCTTT. Protein product: CATSPPGHEAFF.

V is TRBV16 and J is TRBJ1-5, with a tentative D call TRBD1 (5 bases). CDR1 and CDR2 (germline): KGHSY, FQNENV. The CDR3 is made up of 14 amino acids. Trimming stripped 4 bases from V and 5 bases from J, with 12 bases between. For the CDR3, the DNA is TGTGCCAGCAGCCCATATGAGGGGTATCAGCCCCAGCATTTT. Protein product: CASSPYEGYQPQHF.

This clone came up once. The chain recombines TRBV27 with TRBJ1-2; 8 bases agree with TRBD1. The V gene's germline CDR1 is MNHEY and CDR2 SMNVEV (reference sequence). After removal of 2 bases from V and 8 bases from J, the junction contained 10 bases not matched to a gene. CDR3 size: 15 residues. CDR3 region: CASSLAPRTGNGYTF. As DNA, the CDR3 is TGTGCCAGCAGTTTAGCCCCACGGACAGGGAACGGCTACACCTTC.

V usage is TRBV7-9 and J usage is TRBJ1-1; D is possibly TRBD1 (5 bases). The CDR3 totals 14 residues. V gave up 4 bases and J gave up 1 base, with 10 bases separating them. The germline V gene encodes CDR1 SEHNR and CDR2 FQNEAQ (reference sequence). The CDR3 region has the DNA TGTGCCAGCAGCTCTGCTACAGGGAACACTGAAGCTTTCTTT. The encoded protein is CASSSATGNTEAFF. The full variable domain, with the rest looked up from reference TRBV7-9 and TRBJ1-1, is DTGVSQNPRHKITKRGQNVTFRCDPISEHNRLYWYRQTLGQGPEFLTYFQNEAQLEKSRLLSDRFSAERPKGSFSTLEIQRTEQGDSAMYLCASSSATGNTEAFFGQGTRLTVV.